These 6 T cell receptor beta chains originate from one sample sequenced in a study of T cell repertoires in cytomegalovirus infection. Each CDR3 protein is one row after TCRdb ran MiXCR on the reads. This table has hundreds of thousands of distinct CDR3 sequences, around 9.5% appearing once. Sequences were obtained from PBMCs. The receptors stem from a human donor in good health (CMV status not recorded). Some clones in this sample may be carry-over from other donors' samples.

This clonotype was recorded a few times. The chain couples TRBV19 to TRBJ1-5, with 9 bases matching TRBD1. This CDR3 region has 15 residues. The germline gives CDR1 LNHDA, CDR2 SQIVND (reference sequence). V lost 7 bases to trimming and J lost 3 bases; unmatched junction nucleotides: 7. CDR3 sequence: CASTYRDRDNQPQHF. In DNA, the CDR3 is TGTGCCAGTACCTATCGGGACAGGGACAATCAGCCCCAGCATTTT. The complete variable domain, with remaining parts taken from reference TRBV19 and TRBJ1-5, reads DGGITQSPKYLFRKEGQNVTLSCEQNLNHDAMYWYRQDPGQGLRLIYYSQIVNDFQKGDIAEGYSVSREKKESFPLTVTSAQKNPTAFYLCASTYRDRDNQPQHFGDGTRLSIL.

This clonotype has a handful of counts. The chain carries TRBV4-3 and TRBJ2-1; the D is unclear. The CDR3 covers 15 residues. Trimming stripped 1 base from V and 2 bases from J, with 9 bases between. Germline V lookup: CDR1 LGHNA, CDR2 YSLEER. CDR3 nucleotide sequence: TGCGCCAGCAGCCAAGCCGCTTTAACCTACAATGAGCAGTTCTTC. Translated: CASSQAALTYNEQFF.

This clonotype was picked up a small number of times. V usage is TRBV2 and J usage is TRBJ1-5; tentatively, D is TRBD1 (6 bases). There are 13 residues in the CDR3. The V end lost 4 bases, the J end lost 4 bases, and 8 bases lay between the germline ends. CDR1 SNHLY and CDR2 FYNNEI come from the germline V gene. The CDR3 spells CASSGGQNQPQHF. The CDR3 DNA reads TGTGCCAGCAGTGGGGGACAAAATCAGCCCCAGCATTTT. Filled out from reference TRBV2 and TRBJ1-5, the complete variable domain reads EPEVTQTPSHQVTQMGQEVILRCVPISNHLYFYWYRQILGQKVEFLVSFYNNEISEKSEIFDDQFSVERPDGSNFTLKIRSTKLEDSAMYFCASSGGQNQPQHFGDGTRLSIL.

This clonotype was observed a handful of times. V and J are TRBV12-3 or TRBV12-4 and TRBJ2-4, with 7 bases that match TRBD2. V trimming: 7 bases; J trimming: 0 bases; junction bases outside the gene matches: 15. The CDR3 is 18 residues long. CDR3 residues: CASKSRAGEVEAKNIQYF. CDR3 bases: TGTGCCAGCAAATCTAGGGCGGGAGAAGTAGAAGCCAAAAACATTCAGTACTTC.

The chain couples TRBV12-3 or TRBV12-4 to TRBJ2-5; TRBD1 aligns across 7 bases. This CDR3 region has 15 residues. Trimming removed 6 bases from V and 4 bases from J; junction bases left unmatched: 11. The DNA for the CDR3 is TGTGCCAGCAGGTCAACAGGGGTCAGGGGAGAGACCCAGTACTTC. This codes for CASRSTGVRGETQYF.

This clonotype was recorded many times. V usage is TRBV7-2 and J usage is TRBJ2-7; tentatively, D is TRBD1 (6 bases). The germline CDR1 and CDR2 sequences are SGHTA and FQGNSA. This CDR3 contains 13 residues. V lost 5 bases and J lost 7, with 15 bases in between. The CDR3 DNA sequence: TGTGCCAGCAGCCCCATGGGGGCGTGGGAGCAGTACTTC. Its translation is CASSPMGAWEQYF.